The 28 T cell receptor beta chains listed next were all sequenced from one sample in a study of regulatory T cells in long-lasting Graves disease. Time point specified: newly diagnosed GD, antithyroid drugs for less than 3 months. The TCR library was made from RNA extracted from PBMCs. In building TCR beta libraries, iRepertoire HTBI primers were used together with Arm-PCR of CDR3 regions. TCRdb redid the calling of the multiplex PCR reads with MiXCR, one entry per CDR3 protein. The top ten clones hold roughly 21% of a sample with about 330,000 distinct CDR3 sequences, 15% to 20% of them seen once. These data also formed part of another study, on T cells in Graves' hyperthyroidism and ophthalmopathy.

Sequencing was performed on peripheral blood mononuclear cells (PBMCs), taken at new diagnosis, from a patient treated with antithyroid drugs. The source is a woman younger than 35 with Graves disease.

The V gene is TRBV24-1, the J gene TRBJ1-1; possible D gene TRBD1, 5 bases. CDR3 length: 13 residues. Per the germline V gene, CDR1 is KGHDR and CDR2 is SFDVKD. Between the trimmed V and J ends, which lost 5 bases and 6 bases, there was a span of 12 bases. In DNA form, the CDR3 reads TGTGCCACCAGTGGCGCGGGACTGCCTGAAGCTTTCTTT. Its protein is CATSGAGLPEAFF.

This clonotype was detected many times. The chain is built from TRBV9 and TRBJ1-4, with a weak D call TRBD1 (5 bases). The CDR3 length is 15 residues. CDR1 and CDR2 (germline): SGDLS, YYNGEE. Trimming left V 3 bases short and J 11 bases short, with 20 bases between. CDR3 amino acids: CASSAGGTSESKLFF. The CDR3 DNA follows: TGTGCCAGCAGCGCGGGAGGGACGTCCGAATCCAAACTGTTTTTT.

This clonotype was detected only a few times. CDR3 region: CASSRRGFETQYF. The DNA for the CDR3 is TGCGCCAGCAGCCGGCGGGGGTTTGAGACCCAGTACTTC. The V call is TRBV5-1, the J call TRBJ2-1; 7 bases match TRBD2. The J call is uncertain, as TRBJ2-5 better fits the DNA end. This CDR3 spans 13 amino acids. The V gene's germline CDR1 is SGHRS and CDR2 YFSETQ.

The CDR3 DNA reads TGTGCCACCAGCCTCCGGGACAAAAAGAATTCACCCCTCCACTTT. Translation: CATSLRDKKNSPLHF. The chain combines TRBV15 with TRBJ1-6; the D gene is possibly TRBD1 (6 bases). Germline V gives CDR1 LNHNV, CDR2 YYDKDF (reference sequence). V lost 5 bases, J lost 7 bases, and 15 bases lay in between. The CDR3 totals 15 residues.

The rearrangement links TRBV7-2 to TRBJ1-4; possibly TRBD1 for D (6 bases). The CDR3 sequence is 16 residues long. The V end lost 4 bases, the J end lost 7 bases, and 19 bases lay between the germline ends. Germline CDR1 is SGHTA and CDR2 is FQGNSA. This CDR3 reads CASSYQIQGGSEKLFF. DNA for the CDR3: TGTGCCAGCAGCTACCAAATACAGGGAGGGAGTGAAAAACTGTTTTTT.

This clonotype was detected many times. The gene calls are TRBV20-1 and TRBJ2-3; 10 bases map to TRBD2. Trimming took 3 bases from V and 0 from J; bases not matched to a gene: 6. Per the germline V gene, CDR1 is DFQATT and CDR2 is SNEGSKA (reference sequence). The CDR3 is 16 amino acids. CDR3 loop: CSARASGGISTDTQYF. CDR3 bases: TGCAGTGCTAGGGCTAGCGGGGGAATTAGCACAGATACGCAGTATTTT.

In regard to this clonotype: As the CDR3 is not closed by the conserved phenylalanine or tryptophan, this likely results from a read error. The chain couples TRBV2 to TRBJ1-2; D not certain. CDR1 and CDR2 (germline): SNHLY, FYNNEI. The ends were cut back, 7 bases at V and 6 bases at J, with 15 bases in the middle. The CDR3 extends over 13 amino acids. CDR3 nucleotide sequence: TGTGCCAGCAAAACCCAGCCGGGCCATGGCTACACCTCC. Translating gives CASKTQPGHGYTS.

This clonotype was observed at least ten times. This chain joins TRBV5-1 and TRBJ2-7; the D gene is possibly TRBD2 (6 bases). Per germline, CDR1 SGHRS and CDR2 YFSETQ. This CDR3 is built from 14 residues. Trimming shortened V by 4 bases and J by 4 bases, and 15 bases separated the two germline ends. In nucleotides, the CDR3 is TGCGCCAGCAGCGCCGAGACTAGAGAATACGAGCAGTACTTC. Its translation is CASSAETREYEQYF.

This clonotype has ten or more counts. The chain uses TRBV20-1 and TRBJ2-6; maybe TRBD2 (6 bases). The CDR3 runs to 15 residues. Germline V gives CDR1 DFQATT, CDR2 SNEGSKA (reference sequence). The V gene lost 3 bases and the J gene lost 12 bases, with 21 bases spanning the gap. CDR3 residues: CSARGGTPSSFVLTF. The CDR3 DNA reads TGCAGTGCTAGGGGCGGGACCCCTTCGTCGTTCGTCCTGACTTTC.

This chain uses TRBV29-1 with TRBJ2-2; D unresolved. CDR3 size: 13 residues. Germline CDR1 is SQVTM and CDR2 is ANQGSEA. The ends were cut back, 2 bases at V and 4 bases at J, with 8 bases in the middle. The CDR3 region has the DNA TGCAGCGTTGAAAGGCAGACCACCGGGGAGCTGTTTTTT. It specifies CSVERQTTGELFF.

The chain has TRBV7-2 and TRBJ1-5; D may be TRBD1 (6 bases). With 5 bases removed from V and 7 bases from J, the gap between germline ends came to 18 bases. Germline V lookup: CDR1 SGHTA, CDR2 FQGNSA. There are 15 residues in the CDR3. The CDR3 spells CASSPRQVGEQPQHF. CDR3 DNA sequence: TGTGCCAGCAGCCCTCGACAGGTTGGGGAGCAGCCCCAGCATTTT.

V is TRBV20-1 and J is TRBJ2-2; D may match TRBD1 or TRBD2 (6 bases each). Germline CDR1 DFQATT, CDR2 SNEGSKA (reference sequence). CDR3 length: 14 amino acids. V was clipped by 3 bases and J by 3 bases, with 11 bases between them. The CDR3 DNA reads as TGCAGTGCTAGTATCGGGGGCGACACCGGGGAGCTGTTTTTT. Protein: CSASIGGDTGELFF.

This clonotype appeared many times. This chain connects TRBV5-6 to TRBJ2-5, with unresolved D. The CDR3 runs 15 residues. V lost 0 bases and J lost 1, with 10 bases in between. From germline, CDR1 is SGHDT and CDR2 YYEEEE. This CDR3 is CASSLAPGIQETQYF. CDR3 DNA sequence: TGTGCCAGCAGCTTGGCCCCGGGCATCCAAGAGACCCAGTACTTC.

The chain couples TRBV6-1 to TRBJ2-2; 7 bases agree with TRBD1. V lost 6 bases and J lost 3; bases outside the gene matches: 7. Looked up from germline, CDR1 is MNHNS and CDR2 is SASEGT. The CDR3 has 15 amino acids. Here the CDR3 DNA reads TGTGCCAGCAGCTTAAGGGGGCTCTACACCGGGGAGCTGTTTTTT. Amino acid sequence: CASSLRGLYTGELFF.

This clonotype was picked up many times. This chain connects TRBV20-1 to TRBJ2-3; TRBD1 agrees at 12 bases. Trimming cost V 3 bases and J 6 bases; bases outside gene matches: 7. The CDR3 is made up of 15 amino acids. Per germline, CDR1 DFQATT and CDR2 SNEGSKA (reference sequence). Here the CDR3 reads CSASHRDRGRDTQYF. CDR3 nucleotides: TGCAGTGCTAGCCACCGGGACAGGGGGCGGGATACGCAGTATTTT.

J is TRBJ1-5 and V is TRBV10-3; the D gene is possibly TRBD1 (6 bases). The CDR3 is made up of 15 amino acids. Germline assignment: CDR1 ENHRY and CDR2 SYGVKD. Trimming removed 10 bases at V and 4 bases at J, with 20 bases between. CDR3 protein: CATQQAGGANQPQHF. CDR3 sequence (DNA): TGTGCCACACAGCAGGCTGGGGGCGCGAATCAGCCCCAGCATTTT.

This clonotype has a count of ten or more. The chain employs TRBV6-1 and TRBJ2-2; 11 bases agree with TRBD2. V was pared by 5 bases and J by 7 bases, with 12 bases of the junction left unmatched. The CDR3 is 17 residues long. Germline V lookup: CDR1 MNHNS, CDR2 SASEGT. CDR3 sequence: CASSLSLAGGDGGELFF. The CDR3 region has the DNA TGTGCCAGCAGTCTGTCCCTAGCGGGGGGTGACGGCGGGGAGCTGTTTTTT.

This clonotype was detected a few times. The chain uses TRBV20-1 and TRBJ1-2, with D perhaps TRBD1 (6 bases). CDR1 and CDR2 (germline): DFQATT, SNEGSKA (reference sequence). This CDR3 comprises 15 residues. Trimming left V 2 bases short and J 4 bases short, with 17 bases between. The CDR3 sequence: CSARNEGGISYGYTF. DNA of the CDR3: TGCAGTGCTAGAAACGAGGGGGGCATATCCTATGGCTACACCTTC.

V gene TRBV20-1 combines with J gene TRBJ1-4, with 8 bases matching TRBD1. The CDR3 length is 14 residues. The trim removed 5 bases at V and 0 bases at J, leaving 2 bases unmatched. CDR1 is DFQATT, CDR2 SNEGSKA, per germline (reference sequence). CDR3 region: CSAVDRATNEKLFF. The CDR3, as DNA: TGCAGTGCTGTGGACAGGGCAACTAATGAAAAACTGTTTTTT.

In this sample, this clonotype turned up many times. The chain is built from TRBV11-1 and TRBJ2-1, with 11 bases aligning to TRBD2. The trim removed 5 bases at V and 6 bases at J, leaving 6 bases unmatched. This CDR3 is built from 15 residues. Germline CDR1 reads SGHAT; CDR2 reads FQDESV (reference sequence). The CDR3 DNA reads TGTGCCAGCAGCATACTAGCGGGAGCTTCCAATGAGCAGTTCTTC. Translating it yields CASSILAGASNEQFF.

The chain recombines TRBV6-1 with TRBJ2-2; 10 bases match TRBD1. The CDR3 extends over 16 amino acids. V trimming: 6 bases; J trimming: 4 bases; junction bases outside the gene matches: 8. Germline values: CDR1 MNHNS, CDR2 SASEGT. CDR3 amino acids: CASRATGGKGTGELFF. In DNA, the CDR3 is TGTGCCAGCAGAGCGACAGGGGGCAAAGGCACCGGGGAGCTGTTTTTT.

CDR3 DNA: TGTGCCAGCAGTCGGGACGGGCCTCGGAGGGAAAAACTGTTTTTT. This translates into CASSRDGPRREKLFF. The chain carries TRBV12-3 or TRBV12-4 and TRBJ1-4, with D tentatively TRBD1 (5 bases). The CDR3 sequence is 15 residues long. Trimming took 5 bases from V and 8 from J, leaving 18 bases between them.

The rearrangement links TRBV20-1 to TRBJ2-3; 11 bases match TRBD2. The CDR3 contains 17 residues. CDR1 and CDR2 (germline): DFQATT, SNEGSKA (reference sequence). V trimming: 1 base; J trimming: 2 bases; junction bases outside the gene matches: 8. CDR3 in DNA: TGCAGTGCTAGAGGGAGTAGCGGGGGGGAACACACAGATACGCAGTATTTT. As protein: CSARGSSGGEHTDTQYF.

The rearrangement links TRBV5-1 to TRBJ2-6; tentatively, D is TRBD1 (6 bases). The V gene's germline CDR1 is SGHRS and CDR2 YFSETQ. CDR3 length equals 18 residues. V gave up 5 bases and J gave up 0 bases, with 18 bases separating them. CDR3 coding DNA: TGCGCCAGCAGGGGTCCGGGACACAATGCCTCTGGGGCCAACGTCCTGACTTTC. It translates to CASRGPGHNASGANVLTF.

This clonotype was seen many times. The CDR3 spells CASSLGGGNQETQYF. CDR3 coding DNA: TGTGCCAGCAGTTTAGGGGGGGGAAACCAAGAGACCCAGTACTTC. This chain connects TRBV12-3 or TRBV12-4 to TRBJ2-5; TRBD2 agrees at 7 bases. CDR3 size: 15 residues. The J segment lost 0 bases and the V segment lost 1 base, leaving 2 bases of the junction unmatched.

This clonotype has ten or more counts. V and J are TRBV12-3 or TRBV12-4 and TRBJ2-1; D is ambiguous. The CDR3 spans 15 residues. The V end was cut by 0 bases, the J end by 2 bases, with 8 bases between. DNA of the CDR3: TGTGCCAGCAGTTTAGCGGGTGGCCCCTACAATGAGCAGTTCTTC. Its protein is CASSLAGGPYNEQFF.

This clonotype was seen at least ten times. V and J are TRBV3-1 and TRBJ2-1, with unresolved D. The CDR3 consists of 12 residues. Germline loops: CDR1 LGHDT, CDR2 YNNKEL (reference sequence). Trimming removed 4 bases from V and 9 bases from J, with 10 bases in between. CDR3 DNA sequence: TGTGCCAGCAGCCCTTCTCGGTCTGAGCAGTTCTTC. The encoded protein is CASSPSRSEQFF.

This clonotype was seen at least ten times. The gene calls are TRBV7-9 and TRBJ2-2; no definite D call. V lost 5 bases and J 2 bases, leaving 9 bases between the germline ends. Germline CDR1 is SEHNR and CDR2 is FQNEAQ (reference sequence). The CDR3 sequence is 14 residues long. CDR3 region: CASSPPRNTGELFF. CDR3 DNA: TGTGCCAGCAGCCCGCCACGAAACACCGGGGAGCTGTTTTTT.